The entry below describes one TCR beta chain. Its antigen is unidentified. This specimen comes from a study of OX40 agonist ivuxolimab in advanced cancers. The study's findings and limits: Doses of 0.1 to 3.0 mg/kg were accompanied by clonal expansion of CD4+ and CD8+ blood T cells by week 6. CD8+ T cells (on average) carried more expanded clones than CD4+ T cells.

This CDR3 is 15 amino acids long. V lost 5 bases, J lost 5 bases, and 8 bases stayed unmatched. Germline CDR1 reads SEHNR; CDR2 reads FQNEAQ (reference sequence). Assay used: immunoSEQ multiplex PCR; TCRdb lists only in-frame clones, some missing. The table records about 69,000 clones, about nine tenths of them present only once. The sequence came from an adult with an advanced solid tumor such as melanoma, head and neck, liver or kidney cancer. Sequencing was performed on CD4+ or CD8+ T cells sorted from blood, taken in a trial of the OX40 agonist ivuxolimab. This chain connects TRBV7-9 to TRBJ1-4; 7 nucleotides agree with TRBD1. CDR3 loop: CASSQGDSQNEKLFF. The DNA for the CDR3 is TGTGCCAGCAGCCAAGGGGACAGCCAAAATGAAAAACTGTTTTTT.